These 24 T cell receptor beta chains share one sample of origin, sequenced in a study of blood T cells in healthy people across ages. Primed by a sample-barcoded 5' primer and a J-beta primer mix, a second PCR proceeded for roughly 7 to 11 cycles. TCRdb re-called the 5' RACE reads through MiXCR, storing one row per CDR3 protein. The sample lists 1 million or so distinct CDR3 sequences, under 55% occurring once. Sample: blood. The receptors stem from a woman aged 60 to 75 in good health.

In its sample, this clonotype was seen a few times. The chain recombines TRBV4-2 with TRBJ2-3; 11 nucleotides line up with TRBD1. Germline V gene data show CDR1 as LGHNA and CDR2 as YNFKEQ. V was clipped by 2 bases and J by 3 bases; unmatched bases: 7. The CDR3 is made up of 17 amino acids. CDR3 DNA sequence: TGTGCCAGCAGCCAAAACCCGGGACAGGGGGTGACAGATACGCAGTATTTT. Protein sequence: CASSQNPGQGVTDTQYF.

On this clonotype: Its ends do not fully match the called genes, so a read error is possible. The J gene is TRBJ2-1, the V gene TRBV12-5; TRBD1 might be the D (7 bases). The CDR3 consists of 16 residues. CDR1 is LGHNT and CDR2 is FRNRAP in the germline V gene. The CDR3, as DNA: TGTGCTAGTGGTTTGGAGCGGGCAGGGGGTTTGAATGCGCAGTTCTTC. The encoded protein is CASGLERAGGLNAQFF.

Note on this clonotype: Being one base from a much bigger clone, this may be a read error. This chain links TRBV29-1 with TRBJ2-5, with 14 nucleotides matching TRBD2. Germline V gene data show CDR1 as SQVTM and CDR2 as ANQGSEA. This CDR3 is 18 amino acids long. V lost 6 bases to trimming and J lost 11 bases; unmatched junction nucleotides: 23. DNA of the CDR3: TGCAGCGTAGAAAGGGGACTAGCGGGAGTTCGAACCGCCAATGAGCAGTACTTC. Protein product: CSVERGLAGVRTANEQYF. The variable domain in full, with the rest retrieved from reference TRBV29-1 and TRBJ2-5, is SAVISQKPSRDICQRGTSLTIQCQVDSQVTMMFWYRQQPGQSLTLIATANQGSEATYESGFVIDKFPISRPNLTFSTLTVSNMSPEDSSIYLCSVERGLAGVRTANEQYFGPGTRLLVL.

The count of this clonotype is one. The chain carries TRBV20-1 and TRBJ1-1; D ambiguous. The V gene's germline CDR1 is DFQATT and CDR2 SNEGSKA (reference sequence). The V end lost 3 bases, the J end lost 0 bases, and 11 bases lay between the germline ends. The CDR3 runs 14 residues. CDR3 amino acids: CSARPHMMNTEAFF. The CDR3 nucleotides read TGCAGTGCTAGGCCCCACATGATGAACACTGAAGCTTTCTTT.

This rearrangement joins TRBV30 to TRBJ2-3; unclear D gene. Germline V gene sequence: CDR1 GTSNPN, CDR2 SVGIG (reference sequence). V shed 0 bases and J shed 4 bases, with 14 bases lying between them. The CDR3 is 15 residues long. The CDR3 nucleotides are TGTGCCTGGAGTGTATCCTCCCTCCCTCCAGATACGCAGTATTTT. Amino acid sequence: CAWSVSSLPPDTQYF.

The rearrangement joins TRBV11-2 to TRBJ2-5; no clear D gene. Looked up from germline, CDR1 is SGHAT and CDR2 is FQNNGV. With 3 bases removed from V and 0 bases from J, the gap between germline ends came to 14 bases. The CDR3 runs to 16 residues. CDR3 loop: CASSFFPTQYQETQYF. CDR3 DNA sequence: TGTGCCAGCAGCTTCTTCCCGACCCAGTACCAAGAGACCCAGTACTTC.

The chain links TRBV28 to TRBJ2-1; D gene unclear. Germline lookup yields CDR1 MDHEN and CDR2 SYDVKM. Trimming left V 8 bases short and J 6 bases short, with 17 bases between. This CDR3 has 14 amino acids. The CDR3 DNA reads as TGTGCCAGCCGGCCCGAATGGATCGTCAATGAGCAGTTCTTC. Its protein product is CASRPEWIVNEQFF.

J is TRBJ2-7 and V is TRBV20-1, with 7 bases fitting TRBD2. V was clipped by 2 bases and J by 12 bases; unmatched bases: 13. Germline-derived CDR1 and CDR2 are DFQATT and SNEGSKA (reference sequence). The CDR3 is made up of 13 amino acids. As DNA, the CDR3 is TGCAGTGCTAGACCTTCTCTCCGGGCTAGCGGGTACTTC. Its protein product is CSARPSLRASGYF.

This clonotype came up a few times. The chain is built from TRBV7-2 and TRBJ2-1; 10 nucleotides align to TRBD2. Germline loops: CDR1 SGHTA, CDR2 FQGNSA. There are 15 residues in the CDR3. Germline trimming cut 1 base from V and 8 bases from J; bases unmatched to any gene: 5. CDR3 nucleotides: TGTGCCAGCAGCTTAGTCGCTAGCGGGAGCTATGAGCAGTTCTTC. This translates into CASSLVASGSYEQFF. The complete variable domain, with remaining parts taken from reference TRBV7-2 and TRBJ2-1, reads GAGVSQSPSNKVTEKGKDVELRCDPISGHTALYWYRQSLGQGLEFLIYFQGNSAPDKSGLPSDRFSAERTGGSVSTLTIQRTQQEDSAVYLCASSLVASGSYEQFFGPGTRLTVL.

V is TRBV20-1 and J is TRBJ2-3; D might be TRBD2 (6 bases). Trimming removed 1 base from V and 7 bases from J, with 15 bases in between. The CDR3 is 14 amino acids. Germline V gene data show CDR1 as DFQATT and CDR2 as SNEGSKA (reference sequence). The CDR3 reads CSARAPEGPYTQYF. The CDR3 DNA sequence: TGCAGTGCTAGAGCTCCGGAGGGTCCTTATACGCAGTATTTT.

V usage is TRBV24-1 and J usage is TRBJ1-5, with D possibly matching TRBD1 (5 bases). V was shortened by 4 bases and J by 2 bases, with 17 bases between the two germline ends. From germline, CDR1 is KGHDR and CDR2 SFDVKD. This CDR3 spans 17 amino acids. The CDR3 loop is CATSDNRGTGGNQPQHF. CDR3 coding DNA: TGTGCCACCAGTGACAACCGGGGGACCGGGGGCAATCAGCCCCAGCATTTT.

V usage is TRBV7-9 and J usage is TRBJ1-1; D possibly corresponds to TRBD1 (6 bases). The CDR3 spans 16 residues. V lost 1 base, J lost 3 bases, and 15 bases lay in between. Germline CDR1 reads SEHNR; CDR2 reads FQNEAQ (reference sequence). The CDR3 region has the DNA TGTGCCAGCAGCTTAGGAGGACAGTTCATGGACACTGAAGCTTTCTTT. It translates to CASSLGGQFMDTEAFF.

The CDR3 DNA is TGCGCCAGCAGCGTCGGGACAGGGGCTGAAGCTTTCTTT. Protein: CASSVGTGAEAFF. The rearrangement joins TRBV5-1 to TRBJ1-1; 10 nucleotides align to TRBD1. V gave up 4 bases and J gave up 6 bases; unmatched junction bases: 3. CDR3 size: 13 residues. The germline V gene has CDR1 SGHRS and CDR2 YFSETQ.

V gene TRBV7-2 combines with J gene TRBJ2-5, with 9 bases aligning to TRBD2. J was trimmed by 11 bases and V by 6 bases; bases with no gene match: 16. CDR3 length: 15 amino acids. Germline V gene data show CDR1 as SGHTA and CDR2 as FQGNSA. DNA for the CDR3: TGTGCCAGCAGGCCTACTAGCGGGTCTCCCCCGGAGCAGTACTTC. Its protein product is CASRPTSGSPPEQYF.

The chain links TRBV12-3 or TRBV12-4 to TRBJ2-5; TRBD1 agrees at 7 bases. This CDR3 contains 13 residues. J was trimmed by 9 bases and V by 6 bases; bases with no gene match: 10. The CDR3 protein is CASREGTEDAQYF. CDR3 DNA: TGTGCCAGCAGGGAAGGGACAGAAGATGCCCAGTACTTC.

There are a few counts of this clonotype. This rearrangement joins TRBV27 to TRBJ2-5, with 7 bases identical to TRBD1. With the DNA end fitting TRBJ2-7 better, the J assignment may be wrong. CDR1 and CDR2 from the germline V gene are MNHEY and SMNVEV (reference sequence). The CDR3 has 14 residues. The CDR3: CASSFSGQAYEQYF. As DNA, the CDR3 is TGTGCCAGCAGTTTTTCCGGACAGGCCTACGAGCAGTACTTC.

This clonotype has only a few counts. V usage is TRBV12-3 or TRBV12-4 and J usage is TRBJ2-7, with 8 bases aligning to TRBD2. The CDR3 loop spans 16 amino acids. The J segment lost 0 bases and the V segment lost 5 bases, leaving 9 bases of the junction unmatched. The CDR3 spells CASSPHSGTSSYEQYF. Here the CDR3 DNA reads TGTGCCAGCAGTCCGCATTCCGGGACTAGCTCCTACGAGCAGTACTTC.

Only a few counts were recorded for this clonotype. The CDR3 bases are TGTGCCAGCAGTCCCCAGACAGGACGCTATGGCTACACCTTC. Its protein product is CASSPQTGRYGYTF. The chain carries TRBV6-5 and TRBJ1-2, with D possibly matching TRBD1 (6 bases). The CDR3 consists of 14 residues. Trimming removed 5 bases at V and 4 bases at J, with 14 bases between. CDR1 is MNHEY, CDR2 SVGAGI, per germline.

This clonotype was seen a handful of times. The genes are TRBV4-1 and TRBJ2-5; TRBD1 is a possible D gene (5 bases). The CDR3 is made up of 14 amino acids. Looked up from germline, CDR1 is MGHRA and CDR2 is YSYEKL. The V gene lost 1 base and the J gene lost 5 bases, with 11 bases spanning the gap. This CDR3 is CASSQGGTEETQYF. The CDR3 DNA reads TGCGCCAGCAGCCAAGGGGGCACAGAGGAGACCCAGTACTTC.

The chain combines TRBV7-2 with TRBJ2-3; 10 nucleotides agree with TRBD2. Losses at the gene ends were 5 bases for V and 4 bases for J; bases not matched to a gene: 6. The germline CDR1 and CDR2 sequences are SGHTA and FQGNSA. The CDR3 runs 15 residues. The CDR3 DNA reads TGTGCCAGCAGCAGCGGACTAGCGGTCGCAGATACGCAGTATTTT. Amino acid sequence: CASSSGLAVADTQYF.

This clonotype has a single count. The DNA for the CDR3 is TGTGCCAGCAGCTCACAGGGGGAGTATCAGCCCCAGCATTTT. It yields the protein CASSSQGEYQPQHF. The rearrangement joins TRBV13 to TRBJ1-5; TRBD1 agrees at 8 bases. The CDR3 is made up of 14 amino acids. The V segment lost 4 bases and the J segment 5 bases; nucleotides outside the gene matches: 4. Germline V gene data show CDR1 as PRHDT and CDR2 as FYEKMQ (reference sequence). The full variable domain, completed using reference TRBV13 and TRBJ1-5, is AAGVIQSPRHLIKEKRETATLKCYPIPRHDTVYWYQQGPGQDPQFLISFYEKMQSDKGSIPDRFSAQQFSDYHSELNMSSLELGDSALYFCASSSQGEYQPQHFGDGTRLSIL.

The table lists this clonotype with a count of one. The chain recombines TRBV5-8 with TRBJ1-5; D is unresolved. Looked up from germline, CDR1 is SGHTS and CDR2 is YDEGEE. V was trimmed by 3 bases and J by 5 bases, leaving 12 bases between them. The CDR3 spans 14 residues. This chain's CDR3 is CASSYEDSDQPQHF. The CDR3 DNA sequence: TGTGCCAGCAGCTACGAGGATTCGGATCAGCCCCAGCATTTT.

The chain is built from TRBV10-3 and TRBJ2-7; D uncertain. V shed 6 bases and J shed 1 base, with 10 bases lying between them. CDR3 size: 13 residues. CDR1 is ENHRY and CDR2 is SYGVKD in the germline V gene. CDR3 protein: CAIRVDGSYEQYF. Here the CDR3 DNA reads TGTGCCATCAGGGTGGACGGGTCCTACGAGCAGTACTTC.

This sequence joins TRBV25-1 and TRBJ2-1, with D possibly matching TRBD2 (5 bases). The germline V gene encodes CDR1 MGHDK and CDR2 SYGVNS. V lost 1 base, J lost 10 bases, and 11 bases lay in between. This CDR3 is built from 13 residues. The DNA for the CDR3 is TGTGCCAGCAGTGAATGTTTAGCGTGCGAGCAGTTCTTC. Residues: CASSECLACEQFF.